This TCR beta chain comes out of a study of monozygotic twins with inflammatory bowel disease. Notes on the study in general: Backing was not found for a single strong signal or clonotype associated with IBD. Clonotype overlap with others was lower in IBD patients than in healthy twins, a difference that was greatest with disease activity. Among IBD patients, TCRbeta diversity (inverse Simpson) was lower than in healthy co-twins.

In the case of this clonotype: The antigen remains undetermined.

Using the 5' RACE reads, TCRdb records one entry per CDR3 protein without DNA. In all, the sample yields about 210,000 distinct CDR3 sequences. Germline V CDR1 and CDR2: SGHRS, YFSETQ. The CDR3 covers 14 residues. The receptor was isolated from a human donor with ulcerative colitis or Crohn's disease, or a healthy co-twin of an affected twin (not recorded which). Sequencing was performed on blood. The chain joins TRBV5-1 to TRBJ2-5. The CDR3 loop reads CASSLSWLGETQYF.